The 27 T cell receptor beta chains reported below all come from one sample, sequenced in a study of T cell repertoires in ileal Crohn's disease (dated by TCRdb to the late 2010s). Lamina propria lymphocytes from surgical specimens were isolated on a Ficoll-hypaque gradient before cell sorting. Libraries were built with the immunoSEQ multiplex PCR assay. This is the immuneACCESS table as TCRdb keeps it, with only in-frame sequences that have V and J called. A part of the clones is gone; compared with another copy, unresolved V genes explain less than half, and the rest is unexplained. This sample holds about 1,000 clones; about nine tenths were observed only once. Around 3.1% of the sample belongs to the ten largest clones. Specimen: CD4+ T cells sorted from the ileum. Source of these receptors: an adult with Crohn's disease.

The chain is built from TRBV4-1 and TRBJ2-1, with TRBD1 identical over 7 bases. Germline values: CDR1 MGHRA, CDR2 YSYEKL. Trimming removed 1 base from V and 4 bases from J; junction bases left unmatched: 4. This CDR3 region has 15 residues. The CDR3 bases are TGCGCCAGCAGCCAAGCCCCCAGGGGGTACAATGAGCAGTTCTTC. Translated: CASSQAPRGYNEQFF.

The chain has TRBV5-6 and TRBJ2-2, with D tentatively TRBD2 (5 bases). CDR3 length: 13 residues. Germline-derived CDR1 and CDR2 are SGHDT and YYEEEE. The V end lost 3 bases, the J end lost 4 bases, and 7 bases lay between the germline ends. This CDR3 reads CASSWAGTGELFF. The CDR3, as DNA: TGTGCCAGCAGCTGGGCGGGCACCGGGGAGCTGTTTTTT. Together with reference TRBV5-6 and TRBJ2-2, the CDR3 gives the full variable domain: DAGVTQSPTHLIKTRGQQVTLRCSPKSGHDTVSWYQQALGQGPQFIFQYYEEEERQRGNFPDRFSGHQFPNYSSELNVNALLLGDSALYLCASSWAGTGELFFGEGSRLTVL.

V is TRBV19 and J is TRBJ2-3, with 7 positions matching TRBD1. V dropped 8 bases and J dropped 0; count of bases not matched to a gene: 8. CDR1 and CDR2 from the germline V gene are LNHDA and SQIVND (reference sequence). The CDR3 spans 15 residues. The DNA for the CDR3 is TGTGCCAGTCGCAACAGGGGCCCTAGCACAGATACGCAGTATTTT. This gives the protein CASRNRGPSTDTQYF.

This CDR3 reads CASSLTPTGTSQETQYF. As DNA, the CDR3 is TGTGCCAGCAGCTTAACACCTACCGGGACTAGTCAAGAGACCCAGTACTTC. This sequence joins TRBV11-2 and TRBJ2-5; the match to TRBD2 covers 8 bases. This CDR3 region has 17 residues. Germline CDR1 and CDR2: SGHAT and FQNNGV. After removal of 2 bases from V and 2 bases from J, the junction contained 10 bases not matched to a gene.

The chain links TRBV28 to TRBJ2-7, with 9 bases matching TRBD1. Germline trimming cut 5 bases from V and 5 bases from J; bases unmatched to any gene: 13. Germline-derived CDR1 and CDR2 are MDHEN and SYDVKM. This CDR3 contains 16 residues. CDR3 residues: CASSTPGTGIPHEQYF. DNA of the CDR3: TGTGCCAGCAGTACCCCCGGGACAGGGATCCCTCACGAGCAGTACTTC.

This sequence joins TRBV19 and TRBJ2-2; 7 bases match TRBD2. The CDR3 is 16 amino acids. The V and J ends lost 1 base and 1 base, in that order; junction bases with no gene match: 3. The germline CDR1 and CDR2 sequences are LNHDA and SQIVND (reference sequence). The CDR3 DNA reads as TGTGCCAGTAGTATAGCAGCGGGGATGAACACCGGGGAGCTGTTTTTT. This gives the protein CASSIAAGMNTGELFF.

V usage is TRBV9 and J usage is TRBJ2-1; D is uncertain. V lost 4 bases, J lost 4 bases, and 15 bases lay in between. The CDR3 covers 15 residues. CDR1 is SGDLS, CDR2 YYNGEE, per germline. CDR3 DNA sequence: TGTGCCAGCAGCTATGCAAGCCCAGCGTACAATGAGCAGTTCTTC. Amino acids: CASSYASPAYNEQFF.

V and J are TRBV5-6 and TRBJ2-7, with D uncertain. This CDR3 is built from 12 residues. V was trimmed by 4 bases and J by 0 bases, leaving 5 bases between them. Germline CDR1 is SGHDT and CDR2 is YYEEEE. Written as DNA, the CDR3 is TGTGCCAGCAGCCTACGCTCCTACGAGCAGTACTTC. It specifies CASSLRSYEQYF.

Comments on this clone: The junction departs from germline at one end; a sequencing error may be responsible. The rearrangement joins TRBV4-3 to TRBJ1-2, with 9 positions matching TRBD1. CDR3 length: 15 amino acids. Germline loops: CDR1 LGHNA, CDR2 YSLEER. This CDR3 is CASSQEGTGSYGYTF. Written as DNA, the CDR3 is TGCGCCAGCAGTCAAGAAGGGACAGGGAGCTATGGCTACACCTTC.

V gene TRBV7-9 combines with J gene TRBJ1-1; D might be TRBD1 (6 bases). V dropped 5 bases and J dropped 3 bases, with 13 bases sitting between them. Germline V gives CDR1 SEHNR, CDR2 FQNEAQ (reference sequence). The CDR3 totals 14 residues. CDR3 loop: CASSDTTGYTEAFF. The CDR3, as DNA: TGTGCCAGCAGCGACACAACAGGGTACACTGAAGCTTTCTTT.

The chain combines TRBV5-1 with TRBJ2-7, with D perhaps matching TRBD2 (5 bases). Germline V gene data show CDR1 as SGHRS and CDR2 as YFSETQ. The CDR3 consists of 14 residues. Trimming removed 2 bases at V and 7 bases at J, with 16 bases between. CDR3 residues: CASSLGLGAVEQYF. The CDR3 bases are TGCGCCAGCAGCTTAGGCTTAGGAGCGGTGGAGCAGTACTTC.

The chain couples TRBV27 to TRBJ1-4; D is unresolved. CDR1 and CDR2 from the germline V gene are MNHEY and SMNVEV (reference sequence). The CDR3 is 14 residues long. Trimming took 6 bases from V and 4 from J, leaving 12 bases between them. CDR3 sequence: CASRFGVNNEKLFF. CDR3 in DNA: TGTGCCAGCAGATTCGGGGTAAATAATGAAAAACTGTTTTTT.

The CDR3 DNA reads TGTGCCAGTAAGGGTAGGGAGGGAGATACGCAGTATTTT. Translation gives CASKGREGDTQYF. The V gene is TRBV19, the J gene TRBJ2-3; 7 positions match TRBD2. CDR1 is LNHDA, CDR2 SQIVND, per germline (reference sequence). The junction had 6 bases not matched to a gene; V was cut back by 7 bases and J by 5 bases. The CDR3 consists of 13 residues.

The CDR3 coding sequence is TGCGCCAGCAGCCGGCTGAGGGCGAACGAGCAGTTCTTC. Amino acid sequence: CASSRLRANEQFF. This chain uses TRBV5-1 with TRBJ2-1; TRBD2 is a possible D gene (5 bases). The CDR3 totals 13 residues. Germline lookup yields CDR1 SGHRS and CDR2 YFSETQ. V was shortened by 4 bases and J by 10 bases, with 15 bases between the two germline ends.

This clone came up a few times. The rearrangement joins TRBV19 to TRBJ1-2; D ambiguous. With 2 bases removed from V and 1 base from J, the gap between germline ends came to 8 bases. The CDR3 is made up of 14 amino acids. Germline V CDR1 and CDR2: LNHDA, SQIVND (reference sequence). The CDR3 is CASSIREGNYGYTF. In nucleotides, the CDR3 is TGTGCCAGTAGTATACGGGAAGGTAACTATGGCTACACCTTC.

The chain uses TRBV27 and TRBJ2-2; 13 positions match TRBD2. The germline gives CDR1 MNHEY, CDR2 SMNVEV (reference sequence). The J segment lost 5 bases and the V segment lost 3 bases, leaving 9 bases of the junction unmatched. The CDR3 consists of 18 residues. CDR3 in DNA: TGTGCCAGCAGTTTGGCACAGTTACTAGCGGGAGGGACCGGGGAGCTGTTTTTT. Residues: CASSLAQLLAGGTGELFF.

This chain joins TRBV5-4 and TRBJ1-1, with 7 bases matching TRBD1. Trimming cost V 4 bases and J 3 bases; bases outside gene matches: 6. The germline V gene encodes CDR1 SGHNT and CDR2 YYREEE (reference sequence). The CDR3 runs to 14 residues. In DNA, the CDR3 is TGTGCCAGCAGCGCTAAACAGGGGTACACTGAAGCTTTCTTT. Translated: CASSAKQGYTEAFF.

The V gene is TRBV2, the J gene TRBJ2-7; D is perhaps TRBD2 (5 bases). Germline CDR1 and CDR2: SNHLY and FYNNEI. The CDR3 totals 15 residues. V lost 3 bases and J lost 0, with 12 bases in between. CDR3 residues: CASSDWGDPSYEQYF. In DNA form, the CDR3 reads TGTGCCAGCAGTGATTGGGGAGACCCCTCCTACGAGCAGTACTTC.

This clone is a singleton in its sample. The chain has TRBV30 and TRBJ1-2; 7 positions match TRBD1. Germline CDR1 GTSNPN, CDR2 SVGIG (reference sequence). The CDR3 runs 12 residues. V trimming: 8 bases; J trimming: 0 bases; junction bases outside the gene matches: 3. CDR3 protein: CAEGQTNYGYTF. CDR3 DNA sequence: TGTGCCGAGGGACAGACTAACTATGGCTACACCTTC. The full variable domain, its missing parts supplied by reference TRBV30 and TRBJ1-2, is SQTIHQWPATLVQPVGSPLSLECTVEGTSNPNLYWYRQAAGRGLQLLFYSVGIGQISSEVPQNLSASRPQDRQFILSSKKLLLSDSGFYLCAEGQTNYGYTFGSGTRLTVV.

The chain joins TRBV10-3 to TRBJ2-5; no clear D. The ends were cut back, 4 bases at V and 1 base at J, with 4 bases in the middle. This CDR3 region has 12 residues. Germline CDR1 ENHRY, CDR2 SYGVKD. The CDR3 spells CAISASQETQYF. The CDR3 DNA follows: TGTGCCATCAGTGCTAGCCAAGAGACCCAGTACTTC.

The chain employs TRBV9 and TRBJ2-4, with D possibly matching TRBD1 (6 bases). With 0 bases removed from V and 6 bases from J, the gap between germline ends came to 10 bases. In germline, CDR1 is SGDLS, CDR2 YYNGEE. The CDR3 runs to 14 residues. The CDR3 coding sequence is TGTGCCAGCAGCGTAGAGGGCAGGGGAAACATTCAGTACTTC. This gives the protein CASSVEGRGNIQYF.

This chain connects TRBV7-9 to TRBJ1-3; D is undetermined. CDR1 is SEHNR, CDR2 FQNEAQ, per germline (reference sequence). This CDR3 contains 15 residues. The V end lost 4 bases, the J end lost 0 bases, and 10 bases lay between the germline ends. The CDR3 sequence is CASSYNTVSGNTIYF. CDR3 nucleotides: TGTGCCAGCAGCTACAATACAGTCTCTGGAAACACCATATATTTT.

This clone was recorded a few times. V is TRBV9 and J is TRBJ2-7; possibly TRBD2 for D (5 bases). This CDR3 has 15 residues. Germline values: CDR1 SGDLS, CDR2 YYNGEE. Trimming shortened V by 3 bases and J by 6 bases, and 19 bases separated the two germline ends. For the CDR3, the DNA is TGTGCCAGCAGCGGGGAATTCGGAGAGGGCCGCGAGCAGTACTTC. Its protein is CASSGEFGEGREQYF.

The genes are TRBV9 and TRBJ1-2; perhaps TRBD1 as D (5 bases). This CDR3 is 16 amino acids long. V was trimmed by 0 bases and J by 3 bases, leaving 15 bases between them. Germline CDR1 is SGDLS and CDR2 is YYNGEE. The CDR3 protein is CASSVGFGRGDYGYTF. The CDR3 DNA sequence: TGTGCCAGCAGCGTAGGGTTCGGGAGGGGTGACTATGGCTACACCTTC.

The V call is TRBV19, the J call TRBJ2-5; D is uncertain. CDR3 size: 13 residues. The V gene's germline CDR1 is LNHDA and CDR2 SQIVND (reference sequence). Trimming removed 8 bases at V and 5 bases at J, with 15 bases between. The CDR3 bases are TGTGCCAGTTCTAGGCAGCCTTCGGAGACCCAGTACTTC. Amino acids: CASSRQPSETQYF.

The V and J genes are TRBV7-6 and TRBJ1-2; TRBD1 matches 7 bases. CDR3 size: 14 residues. In germline, CDR1 is SGHVS, CDR2 FNYEAQ. Trimming took 1 base from V and 4 from J; bases not matched to a gene: 3. DNA of the CDR3: TGTGCCAGCAGCTTAGAACAGGGGCCCTATGGCTACACCTTC. The encoded protein is CASSLEQGPYGYTF.

The chain links TRBV10-3 to TRBJ2-5, with a possible D match to TRBD2 (5 bases). There are 15 residues in the CDR3. Trimming pared 4 bases from V and 2 bases from J, leaving 14 bases between. Germline V lookup: CDR1 ENHRY, CDR2 SYGVKD. The CDR3 bases are TGTGCCATCAGTGCGGTGACTACTTTACAAGAGACCCAGTACTTC. Its protein product is CAISAVTTLQETQYF.